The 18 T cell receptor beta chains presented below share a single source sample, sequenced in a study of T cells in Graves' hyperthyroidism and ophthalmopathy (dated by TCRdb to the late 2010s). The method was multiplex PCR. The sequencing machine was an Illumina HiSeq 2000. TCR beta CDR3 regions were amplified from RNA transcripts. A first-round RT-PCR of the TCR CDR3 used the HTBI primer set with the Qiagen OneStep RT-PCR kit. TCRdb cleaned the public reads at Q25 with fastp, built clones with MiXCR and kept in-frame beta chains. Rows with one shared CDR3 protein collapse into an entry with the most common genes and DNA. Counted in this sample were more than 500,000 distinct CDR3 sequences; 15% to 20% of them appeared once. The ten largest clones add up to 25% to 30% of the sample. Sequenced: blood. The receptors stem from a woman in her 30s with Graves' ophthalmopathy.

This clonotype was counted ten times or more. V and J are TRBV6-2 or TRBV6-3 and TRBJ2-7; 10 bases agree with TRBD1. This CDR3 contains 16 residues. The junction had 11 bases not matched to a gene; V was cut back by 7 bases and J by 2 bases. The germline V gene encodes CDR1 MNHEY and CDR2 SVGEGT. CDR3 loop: CASNIPGQGMTYEQYF. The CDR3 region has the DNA TGTGCCAGCAACATTCCGGGACAGGGGATGACCTACGAGCAGTACTTC.

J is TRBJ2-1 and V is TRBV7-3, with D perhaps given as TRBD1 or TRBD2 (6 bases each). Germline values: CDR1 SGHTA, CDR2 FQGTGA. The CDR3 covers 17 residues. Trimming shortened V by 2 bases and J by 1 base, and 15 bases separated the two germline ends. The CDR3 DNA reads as TGTGCCAGCAGCTTACAAGGAGGGGGTGGGTCCTACAATGAGCAGTTCTTC. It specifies CASSLQGGGGSYNEQFF.

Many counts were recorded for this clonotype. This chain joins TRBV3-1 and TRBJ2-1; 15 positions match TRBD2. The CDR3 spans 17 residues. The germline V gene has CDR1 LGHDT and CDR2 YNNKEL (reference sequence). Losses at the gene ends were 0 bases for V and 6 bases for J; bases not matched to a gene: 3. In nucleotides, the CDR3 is TGTGCCAGCAGCCAAGAGGGGACTAGCGGGAGGACCAATGAGCAGTTCTTC. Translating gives CASSQEGTSGRTNEQFF.

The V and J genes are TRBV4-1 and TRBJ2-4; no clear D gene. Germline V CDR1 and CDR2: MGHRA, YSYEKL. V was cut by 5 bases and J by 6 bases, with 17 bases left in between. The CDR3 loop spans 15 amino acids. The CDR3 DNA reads TGCGCCAGCAGCTCCCGGGTTGGTCGGGTAAACATTCAGTACTTC. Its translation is CASSSRVGRVNIQYF.

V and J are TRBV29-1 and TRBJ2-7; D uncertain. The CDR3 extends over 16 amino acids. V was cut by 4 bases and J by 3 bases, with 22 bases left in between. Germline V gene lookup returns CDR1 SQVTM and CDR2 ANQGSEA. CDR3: CSVGPNLGRGDYEQYF. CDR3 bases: TGCAGCGTTGGGCCAAACCTAGGGCGAGGTGACTACGAGCAGTACTTC.

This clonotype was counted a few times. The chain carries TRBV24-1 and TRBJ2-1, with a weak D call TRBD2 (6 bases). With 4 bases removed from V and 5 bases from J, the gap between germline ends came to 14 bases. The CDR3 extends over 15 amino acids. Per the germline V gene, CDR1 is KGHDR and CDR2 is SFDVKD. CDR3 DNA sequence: TGTGCCACCAGTGACCAGGACTACCTAGACAATGAGCAGTTCTTC. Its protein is CATSDQDYLDNEQFF.

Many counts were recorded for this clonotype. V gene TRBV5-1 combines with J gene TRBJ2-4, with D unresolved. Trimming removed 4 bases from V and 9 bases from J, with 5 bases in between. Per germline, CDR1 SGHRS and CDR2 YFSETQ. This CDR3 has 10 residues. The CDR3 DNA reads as TGCGCCAGCAGCATTATCATTCAGTACTTC. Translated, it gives CASSIIIQYF.

CDR3 loop: CASSRGQGKSSGNTIYF. Here the CDR3 DNA reads TGTGCCAGCTCACGAGGACAGGGAAAATCGTCTGGAAACACCATATATTTT. This chain connects TRBV18 to TRBJ1-3; TRBD1 agrees at 8 bases. The CDR3 is made up of 17 amino acids. V was pared by 4 bases and J by 1 base, with 9 bases of the junction left unmatched. Germline V gene data show CDR1 as KGHSH and CDR2 as LQKENI.

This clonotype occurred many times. The DNA of the CDR3 is TGTGCCAGCTTCCGGGACAGGGGTGTCACACCCCTCCACTTT. Translating gives CASFRDRGVTPLHF. The V call is TRBV2, the J call TRBJ1-6; 10 bases are a match to TRBD1. The CDR3 length is 14 residues. Trimming at V came to 8 bases and at J to 11 bases, leaving 9 bases not matched to a gene. Germline V CDR1 and CDR2: SNHLY, FYNNEI.

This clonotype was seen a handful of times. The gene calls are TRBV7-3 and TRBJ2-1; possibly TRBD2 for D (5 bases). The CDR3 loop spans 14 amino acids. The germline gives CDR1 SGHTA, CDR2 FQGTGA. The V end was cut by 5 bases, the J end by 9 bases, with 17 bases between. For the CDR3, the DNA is TGTGCCAGCAGCCCCCTCGCGGGTGGCGGTGAGCAGTTCTTC. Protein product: CASSPLAGGGEQFF.

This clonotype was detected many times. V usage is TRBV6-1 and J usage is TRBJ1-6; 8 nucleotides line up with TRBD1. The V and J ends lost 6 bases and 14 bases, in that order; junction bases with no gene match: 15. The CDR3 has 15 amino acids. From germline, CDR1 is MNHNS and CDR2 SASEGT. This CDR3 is CASSDRGIQGDSLHF. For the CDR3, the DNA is TGTGCCAGCAGCGACAGGGGCATCCAGGGGGATTCCCTCCACTTT.

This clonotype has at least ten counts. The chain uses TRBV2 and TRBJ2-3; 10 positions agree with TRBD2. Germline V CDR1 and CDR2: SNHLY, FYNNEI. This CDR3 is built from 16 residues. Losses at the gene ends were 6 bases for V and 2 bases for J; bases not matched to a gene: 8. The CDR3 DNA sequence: TGTGCCAGCAGGGATACTAGCGGGACCCACACAGATACGCAGTATTTT. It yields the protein CASRDTSGTHTDTQYF. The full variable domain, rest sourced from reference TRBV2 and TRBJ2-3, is EPEVTQTPSHQVTQMGQEVILRCVPISNHLYFYWYRQILGQKVEFLVSFYNNEISEKSEIFDDQFSVERPDGSNFTLKIRSTKLEDSAMYFCASRDTSGTHTDTQYFGPGTRLTVL.

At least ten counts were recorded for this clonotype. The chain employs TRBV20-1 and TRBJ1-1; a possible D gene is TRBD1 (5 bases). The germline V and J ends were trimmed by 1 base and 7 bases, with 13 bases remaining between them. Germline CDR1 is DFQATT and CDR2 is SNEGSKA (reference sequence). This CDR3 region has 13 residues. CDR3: CSARGFDSHEAFF. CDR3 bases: TGCAGTGCTAGAGGGTTCGACAGCCATGAAGCTTTCTTT.

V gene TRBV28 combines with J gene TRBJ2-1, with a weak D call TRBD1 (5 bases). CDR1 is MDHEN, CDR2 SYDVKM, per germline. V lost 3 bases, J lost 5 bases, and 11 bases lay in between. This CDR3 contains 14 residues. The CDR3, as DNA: TGTGCCAGCAGTTTCGAGACAGTTCACAATGAGCAGTTCTTC. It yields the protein CASSFETVHNEQFF.

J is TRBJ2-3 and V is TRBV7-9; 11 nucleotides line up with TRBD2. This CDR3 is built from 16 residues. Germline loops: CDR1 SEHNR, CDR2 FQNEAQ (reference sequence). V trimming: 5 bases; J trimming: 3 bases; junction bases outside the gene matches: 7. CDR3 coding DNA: TGTGCCAGCAGCATCTTAGCGGGAGGGCCTACAGATACGCAGTATTTT. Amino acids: CASSILAGGPTDTQYF. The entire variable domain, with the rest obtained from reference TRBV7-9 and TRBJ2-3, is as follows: DTGVSQNPRHKITKRGQNVTFRCDPISEHNRLYWYRQTLGQGPEFLTYFQNEAQLEKSRLLSDRFSAERPKGSFSTLEIQRTEQGDSAMYLCASSILAGGPTDTQYFGPGTRLTVL.

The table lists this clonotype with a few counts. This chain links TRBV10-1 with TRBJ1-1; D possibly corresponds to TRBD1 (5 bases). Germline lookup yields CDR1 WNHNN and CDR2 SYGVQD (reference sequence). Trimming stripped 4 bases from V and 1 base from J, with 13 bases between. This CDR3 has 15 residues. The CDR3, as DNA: TGCGCCAGCAGTGCCCAAGGGACGGGGAACACTGAAGCTTTCTTT. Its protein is CASSAQGTGNTEAFF.

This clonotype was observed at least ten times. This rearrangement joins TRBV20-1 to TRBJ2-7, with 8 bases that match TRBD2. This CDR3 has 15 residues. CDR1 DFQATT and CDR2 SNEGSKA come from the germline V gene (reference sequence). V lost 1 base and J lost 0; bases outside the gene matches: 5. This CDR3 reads CSARGPGGVSYEQYF. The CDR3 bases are TGCAGTGCTAGAGGTCCCGGGGGGGTCTCCTACGAGCAGTACTTC.

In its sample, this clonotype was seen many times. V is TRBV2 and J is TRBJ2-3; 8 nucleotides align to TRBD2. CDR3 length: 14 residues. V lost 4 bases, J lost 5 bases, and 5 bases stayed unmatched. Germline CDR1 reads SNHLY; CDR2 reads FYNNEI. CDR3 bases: TGTGCCAGCAGTGTAGGGCTAGCGGGAGATACGCAGTATTTT. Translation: CASSVGLAGDTQYF.